This T cell receptor beta chain came from a study of tumor-infiltrating lymphocytes in primary liver carcinoma. Study results and limitations: The study found tumor-adjacent and tumor-blood pairs overlapped less than tumor region pairs.

TCR beta cDNA came from approximately 0.55 ug total RNA, primed with a constant-region primer. TCR beta libraries came from three nested multiplex PCR rounds using slightly modified ARM-PCR. TCRdb fed the multiplex PCR reads into MiXCR, producing one record per CDR3 protein. The sample has tens of thousands of distinct CDR3 sequences, roughly 77% seen once. Co-extracting RNA and DNA was done with about 17-30 mg of unsorted bulk tissue as input. The patients presented with primary liver carcinoma, which was managed through surgical resection. The sampling covered five separate regions of each tumor. This clonotype was observed many times. Its antigen remains unknown. The receptor was isolated from a man in his forties or fifties with primary liver carcinoma and hepatitis B virus infection. The sample taken for sequencing was liver tumor tissue from sampling region 2. As for subset: tumor region T2, inferior pole.

The CDR3 spells CASSLTYNEQFF. In nucleotides, the CDR3 is TGTGCCAGCAGTTTGACCTACAATGAGCAGTTCTTC. The rearrangement joins TRBV28 to TRBJ2-1; no firm D call. The V gene's germline CDR1 is MDHEN and CDR2 SYDVKM. The V and J ends lost 3 bases and 2 bases respectively, with 2 bases between them. This CDR3 has 12 amino acids.